The TCR beta chain under discussion was sequenced for a study of TIL therapy for anti-PD-1-resistant metastatic lung cancer. Study-level information: Tumor harvest preceded PD-1/PD-L1 blockade, followed by nivolumab treatment.

Stated time point: pre-treatment sample, taken before nivolumab and TIL therapy. CDR1 and CDR2 from the germline V gene are SGHAT and FQDESV (reference sequence). Trimming pared 4 bases from V and 1 base from J, leaving 14 bases between. This CDR3 comprises 15 residues. The libraries were made with immunoSEQ v3. Repertoires were generated with immunoSEQ multiplex PCR, while TCRdb's copy carries only in-frame clones and drops some. The sample shows over 10,000 clones, more than 75% of them seen only once. The receptor's source is a person between 25 and 80 years old with non-small cell lung cancer. This chain uses TRBV11-1 with TRBJ2-7; D unresolved. The source material was blood, sampled at baseline. The CDR3 region is CASSSRMVGSYEQYF. DNA of the CDR3: TGTGCCAGCAGCTCCCGTATGGTCGGTTCCTACGAGCAGTACTTC.